The 3 T cell receptor beta chains below were found in one sample sequenced in a study of T-cell reconstitution after alpha-beta-depleted transplantation in children. Unique molecular identifiers were incorporated during preparation of the TCRbeta library. TCRdb reprocessed the PCR reads via MiXCR and lists one record per CDR3 protein. The table has about 410,000 distinct CDR3 sequences, roughly 20% seen once. The sequenced sample was PBMCs from the stem cell graft donor, obtained from the stem cell graft. The source is a human donor who donated a stem cell graft to a child with acute myeloid leukemia.

This clonotype was detected many times. The genes are TRBV2 and TRBJ2-2; TRBD2 agrees at 7 bases. CDR1 is SNHLY and CDR2 is FYNNEI in the germline V gene. This CDR3 is 16 amino acids long. V lost 7 bases and J lost 2; bases outside the gene matches: 10. The CDR3 DNA reads TGTGCCAGCACCTCCTTAGCGGGTAATAACACCGGGGAGCTGTTTTTT. It specifies CASTSLAGNNTGELFF.

A single count supports this clonotype. The chain couples TRBV4-3 to TRBJ2-3; no clear D. Germline V lookup: CDR1 LGHNA, CDR2 YSLEER. The ends were cut back, 2 bases at V and 4 bases at J, with 7 bases in the middle. The CDR3 is 13 residues long. CDR3 nucleotide sequence: TGCGCCAGCAGCCAAACCGGACCAGATACGCAGTATTTT. Its translation is CASSQTGPDTQYF.

V and J are TRBV20-1 and TRBJ1-5, with TRBD1 matching 9 bases. J lost 3 bases, V lost 2 bases, and 5 bases had no gene match. This CDR3 spans 15 amino acids. Germline CDR1 DFQATT, CDR2 SNEGSKA (reference sequence). The CDR3 sequence is CSARTGGAINQPQHF. Here the CDR3 DNA reads TGCAGTGCTAGAACAGGGGGCGCCATCAATCAGCCCCAGCATTTT.